These 28 T cell receptor beta chains share one sample of origin, sequenced in a study of T cell responses to AZD1222 COVID-19 vaccine. TCRdb's table, derived via immunoSEQ multiplex PCR, lists solely in-frame clones and lacks some. The sample carries some 150,000 clones, approximately 88% recorded once. The sample here was peripheral blood, taken on day 0 of AZD1222 vaccination. The source is an adult in good health.

The CDR3: CASSYTWAGEKLFF. The CDR3 DNA sequence: TGTGCCAGCAGTTACACATGGGCGGGTGAAAAACTGTTTTTT. The chain has TRBV6-2 or TRBV6-3 and TRBJ1-4; D not certain. V lost 2 bases and J 7 bases, leaving 11 bases between the germline ends. This CDR3 is built from 14 residues. Per germline, CDR1 MNHEY and CDR2 SVGEGT.

The J gene is TRBJ2-3, the V gene TRBV6-2 or TRBV6-3; D call uncertain. The germline gives CDR1 MNHEY, CDR2 SVGEGT. The CDR3 totals 15 residues. V was shortened by 2 bases and J by 2 bases, with 11 bases between the two germline ends. CDR3: CASSYGGDFTDTQYF. DNA of the CDR3: TGTGCCAGCAGTTACGGCGGAGACTTCACAGATACGCAGTATTTT.

The chain is built from TRBV12-3 or TRBV12-4 and TRBJ1-2; D ambiguous. Trimming pared 1 base from V and 7 bases from J, leaving 10 bases between. The CDR3 consists of 13 residues. CDR3 sequence reads: CASSLVSRSGYTF. CDR3 nucleotide sequence: TGTGCCAGCAGTTTAGTATCCAGAAGTGGCTACACCTTC.

J is TRBJ1-2 and V is TRBV2; D ambiguous. CDR1 SNHLY and CDR2 FYNNEI come from the germline V gene. V lost 1 base and J lost 6, with 15 bases in between. The CDR3 has 15 amino acids. The CDR3 DNA reads as TGTGCCAGCAGTGAAGGACCTCTCTCGACTCATGGCTACACCTTC. It encodes CASSEGPLSTHGYTF.

The chain combines TRBV2 with TRBJ2-2; 7 bases line up with TRBD1. CDR1 and CDR2 from the germline V gene are SNHLY and FYNNEI. The CDR3 is 14 amino acids. V shed 6 bases, J shed 6 bases, and the junction held 7 bases outside the gene matches. CDR3 amino acids: CASRQDGTAGELFF. Written as DNA, the CDR3 is TGTGCCAGCAGACAAGACGGGACAGCCGGGGAGCTGTTTTTT.

Concerning this clone: The same CDR3 can be traced to other DNA sequences in this sample. The J gene is TRBJ2-1, the V gene TRBV5-1; no clear D gene. V was trimmed by 0 bases and J by 7 bases, leaving 8 bases between them. CDR1 and CDR2 (germline): SGHRS, YFSETQ. This CDR3 region has 13 residues. Here the CDR3 DNA reads TGCGCCAGCAGCTTGGCCGTAGGGAATGAGCAGTTCTTC. This gives the protein CASSLAVGNEQFF. The full variable domain, rest sourced from reference TRBV5-1 and TRBJ2-1, is KAGVTQTPRYLIKTRGQQVTLSCSPISGHRSVSWYQQTPGQGLQFLFEYFSETQRNKGNFPGRFSGRQFSNSRSEMNVSTLELGDSALYLCASSLAVGNEQFFGPGTRLTVL.

J is TRBJ1-5 and V is TRBV7-3; no reliable D call. The CDR3 runs 13 residues. V lost 0 bases and J 7 bases, leaving 7 bases between the germline ends. Germline V gene data show CDR1 as SGHTA and CDR2 as FQGTGA. CDR3 nucleotides: TGTGCCAGCAGCTTAACGCACCTGCAGCCCCAGCATTTT. Its protein product is CASSLTHLQPQHF.

The chain combines TRBV4-1 with TRBJ2-1, with TRBD2 matching 8 bases. Germline V gene data show CDR1 as MGHRA and CDR2 as YSYEKL. The CDR3 spans 17 residues. V lost 4 bases, J lost 4 bases, and 12 bases stayed unmatched. The CDR3 DNA is TGCGCCAGCAGCCCCGAACCCGGGGGGGACACTTACAATGAGCAGTTCTTC. It is translated as CASSPEPGGDTYNEQFF.

The rearrangement joins TRBV19 to TRBJ2-3; 10 bases match TRBD1. Per germline, CDR1 LNHDA and CDR2 SQIVND (reference sequence). Trimming at V came to 4 bases and at J to 5 bases, leaving 0 bases not matched to a gene. The CDR3 totals 13 residues. CDR3 bases: TGTGCCAGTAGTAGGGACAGGGGAGATACGCAGTATTTT. This encodes CASSRDRGDTQYF.

This chain uses TRBV9 with TRBJ2-1; D might be TRBD1 or TRBD2, each matching 5 bases. V was clipped by 4 bases and J by 7 bases, with 18 bases between them. The CDR3 runs to 15 residues. Germline-derived CDR1 and CDR2 are SGDLS and YYNGEE. The CDR3 loop is CASSTRGLEPNEQFF. DNA for the CDR3: TGTGCCAGCAGCACCCGGGGCCTCGAACCAAATGAGCAGTTCTTC.

V and J are TRBV7-3 and TRBJ1-5, with unresolved D. The CDR3 is made up of 15 amino acids. Germline V gene lookup returns CDR1 SGHTA and CDR2 FQGTGA. V lost 7 bases and J 4 bases, leaving 17 bases between the germline ends. The DNA of the CDR3 is TGTGCCAGCACTCATCAGGAGGGAAGAAATCAGCCCCAGCATTTT. Translated, it gives CASTHQEGRNQPQHF.

The chain has TRBV6-5 and TRBJ1-2; D might be TRBD1 (5 bases). V was cut by 4 bases and J by 0 bases, with 9 bases left in between. Germline V CDR1 and CDR2: MNHEY, SVGAGI. This CDR3 comprises 14 residues. Here the CDR3 reads CASSWEGANYGYTF. CDR3 DNA: TGTGCCAGCAGTTGGGAAGGGGCTAACTATGGCTACACCTTC.

This sequence joins TRBV28 and TRBJ1-1, with no clear D. Germline assignment: CDR1 MDHEN and CDR2 SYDVKM. The CDR3 loop spans 17 amino acids. V shed 6 bases and J shed 1 base, with 21 bases lying between them. CDR3 DNA sequence: TGTGCCAGCAGCCCCGGCCCCAATACGAGGCCGAACACTGAAGCTTTCTTT. This translates into CASSPGPNTRPNTEAFF.

This chain joins TRBV28 and TRBJ1-2, with D perhaps TRBD1 (5 bases). Germline CDR1 and CDR2: MDHEN and SYDVKM. V was shortened by 6 bases and J by 4 bases, with 12 bases between the two germline ends. The CDR3 runs 13 residues. The CDR3: CASSQGLAYGYTF. The CDR3 DNA reads TGTGCCAGCAGCCAGGGACTGGCCTATGGCTACACCTTC.

The CDR3 protein is CASSPNGVVVADTQYF. The CDR3 DNA follows: TGTGCCAGCAGCCCTAACGGGGTAGTTGTGGCAGATACGCAGTATTTT. This rearrangement joins TRBV7-2 to TRBJ2-3; tentatively, D is TRBD2 (5 bases). The CDR3 consists of 16 residues. CDR1 and CDR2 from the germline V gene are SGHTA and FQGNSA. The V end lost 5 bases, the J end lost 4 bases, and 19 bases lay between the germline ends.

The rearrangement joins TRBV19 to TRBJ2-7, with D perhaps being TRBD1 or TRBD2 (5 bases each). The ends were cut back, 1 base at V and 2 bases at J, with 9 bases in the middle. The CDR3 covers 14 residues. The germline gives CDR1 LNHDA, CDR2 SQIVND (reference sequence). The CDR3 loop reads CASSIGDGPYEQYF. CDR3 DNA: TGTGCCAGTAGTATAGGGGACGGGCCCTACGAGCAGTACTTC.

DNA of the CDR3: TGTGCCAGCTCCGAGACGGGGGGCTACACCTTC. Protein: CASSETGGYTF. The rearrangement joins TRBV18 to TRBJ1-2; D gene ambiguous. Germline V gene lookup returns CDR1 KGHSH and CDR2 LQKENI. The ends were cut back, 6 bases at V and 8 bases at J, with 10 bases in the middle. CDR3 length equals 11 residues.

This clone was seen just once. The V call is TRBV7-6, the J call TRBJ2-7, with no clear D. The CDR3 spans 13 residues. Germline CDR1 SGHVS, CDR2 FNYEAQ. V was shortened by 8 bases and J by 3 bases, with 14 bases between the two germline ends. CDR3 DNA sequence: TGTGCCAGCTCAAGGACCGGAGTCTACGAGCAGTACTTC. Translation gives CASSRTGVYEQYF.

This chain joins TRBV4-3 and TRBJ1-1, with D tentatively TRBD1 (5 bases). Germline CDR1 reads LGHNA; CDR2 reads YSLEER. The V end was cut by 1 base, the J end by 7 bases, with 16 bases between. The CDR3 has 15 residues. The CDR3 nucleotides are TGCGCCAGCAGCCAAGGGAGATCAAACGGGGGTGAAGCTTTCTTT. It specifies CASSQGRSNGGEAFF.

Relative to its sample, this clone is medium-sized (0.01 to 0.1%). The rearrangement uses TRBV4-3 and TRBJ2-7, with 7 bases that match TRBD1. This CDR3 spans 16 amino acids. CDR1 is LGHNA, CDR2 YSLEER, per germline. The ends lost 4 bases at V and 5 bases at J; junction bases unmatched: 14. CDR3 in DNA: TGCGCCAGCAGCCTTTCCCCCGGCGGACAGGCGGACGAGCAGTACTTC. It encodes CASSLSPGGQADEQYF.

The rearrangement joins TRBV3-1 (or the pseudogene TRBV3-2) to TRBJ2-1, with a possible D match to TRBD2 (6 bases). The CDR3 length is 13 residues. The germline CDR1 and CDR2 sequences are LGHDT and YNNKEL (reference sequence). V shed 4 bases and J shed 2 bases, with 6 bases lying between them. As DNA, the CDR3 is TGTGCCAGCAGCCGCGGGGCCTACAATGAGCAGTTCTTC. Translated: CASSRGAYNEQFF.

The rearrangement joins TRBV5-1 to TRBJ1-2, with TRBD1 as a possible D gene (5 bases). V was trimmed by 0 bases and J by 3 bases, leaving 9 bases between them. This CDR3 is 14 amino acids long. Germline V gives CDR1 SGHRS, CDR2 YFSETQ. The DNA for the CDR3 is TGCGCCAGCAGCTTGGGAGGAGGGGACTATGGCTACACCTTC. Amino acid sequence: CASSLGGGDYGYTF.

Only a few counts were recorded for this clone. The J gene is TRBJ2-1, the V gene TRBV7-2; TRBD1 aligns across 9 bases. CDR3 length: 16 residues. V lost 1 base to trimming and J lost 4 bases; unmatched junction nucleotides: 5. Germline V gene lookup returns CDR1 SGHTA and CDR2 FQGNSA. As DNA, the CDR3 is TGTGCCAGCAGCTTAGTTACGGGACAGGGTTACAATGAGCAGTTCTTC. Translation: CASSLVTGQGYNEQFF. Drawing the rest from reference TRBV7-2 and TRBJ2-1, the complete variable domain is GAGVSQSPSNKVTEKGKDVELRCDPISGHTALYWYRQSLGQGLEFLIYFQGNSAPDKSGLPSDRFSAERTGGSVSTLTIQRTQQEDSAVYLCASSLVTGQGYNEQFFGPGTRLTVL.

V usage is TRBV7-3 and J usage is TRBJ2-1; weak D call: TRBD1 (5 bases). V lost 3 bases and J lost 4, with 7 bases in between. The CDR3 spans 13 residues. Germline V gene lookup returns CDR1 SGHTA and CDR2 FQGTGA. The DNA of the CDR3 is TGTGCCAGCAGCTTGGGGCGATACAATGAGCAGTTCTTC. Protein: CASSLGRYNEQFF.

J is TRBJ1-2 and V is TRBV6-5; D is perhaps TRBD1 (6 bases). Germline loops: CDR1 MNHEY, CDR2 SVGAGI. This CDR3 has 14 residues. Trimming left V 6 bases short and J 6 bases short, with 17 bases between. The CDR3 protein is CASSDATGQNGYTF. CDR3 DNA sequence: TGTGCCAGCAGCGACGCGACAGGTCAAAATGGCTACACCTTC.

V and J are TRBV7-2 and TRBJ1-3; maybe TRBD1 (5 bases). With 5 bases removed from V and 4 bases from J, the gap between germline ends came to 24 bases. Looked up from germline, CDR1 is SGHTA and CDR2 is FQGNSA. This CDR3 contains 18 residues. CDR3 loop: CASSPQPATVTAGNTIYF. In DNA form, the CDR3 reads TGTGCCAGCAGCCCACAGCCCGCGACAGTCACCGCCGGAAACACCATATATTTT.

This chain connects TRBV30 to TRBJ2-1; 8 nucleotides align to TRBD1. The CDR3 covers 16 residues. With 2 bases clipped from V and 5 bases from J, the junction kept 11 bases outside the gene matches. Germline loops: CDR1 GTSNPN, CDR2 SVGIG (reference sequence). The CDR3 nucleotides are TGTGCCTGGAGTATCACCCGGACAGGGTCCCACAATGAGCAGTTCTTC. Residues: CAWSITRTGSHNEQFF.

On this clone: Other DNA sequences of this sample code for an identical CDR3. The chain recombines TRBV28 with TRBJ1-2; TRBD1 is a possible D gene (6 bases). V was shortened by 3 bases and J by 5 bases, with 7 bases between the two germline ends. Germline loops: CDR1 MDHEN, CDR2 SYDVKM. The CDR3 is 12 amino acids. CDR3 DNA: TGTGCCAGCAGTTTCAGGGGATATGGCTACACCTTC. This translates into CASSFRGYGYTF.